Below, one T cell receptor beta chain is given with its context. Its antigen is still unknown. This sample is part of a study of T cells in Graves' hyperthyroidism and ophthalmopathy. Regarding the study as a whole: Classification by a 13 V-J model distinguished ophthalmopathy from stable hyperthyroidism.

RNA transcripts served as the template for amplifying TCR beta CDR3 regions. The study used the HTBI primer set for a first-round RT-PCR of the TCR CDR3. Using its own MiXCR run on the multiplex PCR reads, TCRdb lists one record per CDR3 protein. The repertoire holds 600,000 to 700,000 distinct CDR3 sequences, roughly 15% seen once, with about 4.5% in the top ten. The receptor was derived from a woman aged 40 to 49 with Graves' ophthalmopathy. Specimen: blood.

DNA for the CDR3: TGTGCCAGCAGCTTTCAGCGGGATACGAACACCGGGGAGCTGTTTTTT. This encodes CASSFQRDTNTGELFF. V usage is TRBV11-1 and J usage is TRBJ2-2, with 7 bases aligning to TRBD2. CDR1 SGHAT and CDR2 FQDESV come from the germline V gene (reference sequence). Unmatched junction bases numbered 4, after V lost 3 bases and J lost 0 bases. The CDR3 has 16 residues.